Following are 5 T cell receptor beta chains from one sample sequenced in a study of sequential checkpoint blockade in melanoma. Some clones are missing from TCRdb's copy, which holds only in-frame ones; the method was immunoSEQ multiplex PCR. The sample consists of 20,000 to 25,000 clones, around 86% of them appearing once. As to treatment: randomized to nivolumab then ipilimumab (arm A) or the reverse (arm B). Sequenced material: CD8+ T cells sorted from blood (inferred from file names), taken from a patient given nivolumab and ipilimumab in sequence. The receptor source for this set is a human donor with melanoma.

The chain uses TRBV5-6 and TRBJ1-1; TRBD1 is a possible D gene (6 bases). Trimming shortened V by 0 bases and J by 7 bases, and 13 bases separated the two germline ends. CDR1 and CDR2 (germline): SGHDT, YYEEEE. The CDR3 is 14 amino acids. The CDR3 nucleotides read TGTGCCAGCAGCTTGGAGGACAGAAATAATGAAGCTTTCTTT. Translation: CASSLEDRNNEAFF.

This clone was observed once. The chain links TRBV27 to TRBJ2-7, with 8 bases matching TRBD1. In germline, CDR1 is MNHEY, CDR2 SMNVEV (reference sequence). The CDR3 extends over 15 amino acids. Trimming at V came to 1 base and at J to 5 bases, leaving 7 bases not matched to a gene. This CDR3 reads CASSLFGTGRNEQYF. The CDR3 nucleotides are TGTGCCAGCAGTTTATTCGGGACAGGCCGAAACGAGCAGTACTTC.

V usage is TRBV6-5 and J usage is TRBJ2-5; D unclear. The DNA matches TRBJ2-7 better at its end, which makes the J call doubtful. The CDR3 totals 14 residues. The germline CDR1 and CDR2 sequences are MNHEY and SVGAGI. CDR3 sequence: CASSSPISSYEQYF. CDR3 sequence (DNA): TGTGCCAGCAGCTCCCCGATCTCGTCCTACGAGCAGTACTTC.

V is TRBV28 and J is TRBJ2-2; 9 bases match TRBD1. V was pared by 6 bases and J by 9 bases, with 14 bases of the junction left unmatched. The CDR3 sequence is 16 residues long. From germline, CDR1 is MDHEN and CDR2 SYDVKM. CDR3 sequence reads: CASSTQGAFFLRELFF. The CDR3 nucleotides are TGTGCCAGCAGCACACAGGGGGCTTTTTTTTTGCGGGAGCTGTTTTTT. Variable domain in full (rest from reference TRBV28 and TRBJ2-2): DVKVTQSSRYLVKRTGEKVFLECVQDMDHENMFWYRQDPGLGLRLIYFSYDVKMKEKGDIPEGYSVSREKKERFSLILESASTNQTSMYLCASSTQGAFFLRELFFGEGSRLTVL.

This clone was recorded only once. J is TRBJ2-7 and V is TRBV18, with 7 bases aligning to TRBD1. Unmatched junction bases numbered 4, after V lost 3 bases and J lost 2 bases. The CDR3 sequence is 14 residues long. CDR1 and CDR2 (germline): KGHSH, LQKENI. The CDR3 protein is CASSPRDSAYEQYF. Here the CDR3 DNA reads TGTGCCAGCTCACCCCGGGACAGCGCCTACGAGCAGTACTTC.